The 16 T cell receptor beta chains listed next were all sequenced from one sample in a study of cytomegalovirus exposure and HLA in healthy donors. Both 60 Vbeta primers and 13 Jbeta primers went into the PCR. Assay used: immunoSEQ multiplex PCR; TCRdb lists only in-frame clones, some missing. The table shows some 67,000 clones, with 70% to 90% occurring only once. Sequencing was performed on PBMCs. The receptors shown here come from a woman younger than 45 in good health and CMV-seronegative.

The chain uses TRBV7-2 and TRBJ1-5; no reliable D call. Per the germline V gene, CDR1 is SGHTA and CDR2 is FQGNSA. Trimming pared 1 base from V and 0 bases from J, leaving 7 bases between. CDR3 length equals 15 residues. The CDR3 nucleotides are TGTGCCAGCAGCTTAGGGAGGAATAGCAATCAGCCCCAGCATTTT. Amino acids: CASSLGRNSNQPQHF.

The rearrangement joins TRBV25-1 to TRBJ1-1, with D unresolved. This CDR3 has 14 residues. Germline V gene lookup returns CDR1 MGHDK and CDR2 SYGVNS. V dropped 3 bases and J dropped 1 base, with 9 bases sitting between them. The chain's CDR3 is CASSDWPRNTEAFF. The CDR3 DNA sequence: TGTGCCAGCAGTGATTGGCCCAGGAACACTGAAGCTTTCTTT.

This chain connects TRBV6-6 to TRBJ1-1; D ambiguous. Germline values: CDR1 MNHNY, CDR2 SVGAGI (reference sequence). The CDR3 runs 15 residues. Trimming stripped 5 bases from V and 2 bases from J, with 15 bases between. The CDR3 bases are TGTGCCAGCAGTCTTACCAGCGGCATTAACACTGAAGCTTTCTTT. Its protein is CASSLTSGINTEAFF.

In its sample, this clone was seen once. The V and J genes are TRBV5-5 and TRBJ2-7; 9 bases are shared with TRBD1. Germline V gene sequence: CDR1 SGHKS, CDR2 YYEKEE (reference sequence). This CDR3 has 17 amino acids. V was clipped by 4 bases and J by 2 bases; unmatched bases: 13. The CDR3 spells CASSRGTGIRETYEQYF. The DNA for the CDR3 is TGTGCCAGCAGCCGCGGGACAGGGATACGAGAGACCTACGAGCAGTACTTC.

This clone was seen a single time. The rearrangement links TRBV11-2 to TRBJ2-2; 8 bases match TRBD1. Germline values: CDR1 SGHAT, CDR2 FQNNGV. The CDR3 covers 17 residues. J was trimmed by 7 bases and V by 1 base; bases with no gene match: 11. The DNA for the CDR3 is TGTGCCAGCAGCTTAGTAGGGCAGGGGGCGCCGGGCGGGGAGCTGTTTTTT. Protein sequence: CASSLVGQGAPGGELFF. The full variable domain, in which reference TRBV11-2 and TRBJ2-2 provide the parts outside the CDR3, is EAGVAQSPRYKIIEKRQSVAFWCNPISGHATLYWYQQILGQGPKLLIQFQNNGVVDDSQLPKDRFSAERLKGVDSTLKIQPAKLEDSAVYLCASSLVGQGAPGGELFFGEGSRLTVL.

The gene calls are TRBV6-1 and TRBJ1-2, with no clear D. The CDR3 consists of 11 residues. CDR1 MNHNS and CDR2 SASEGT come from the germline V gene. Between the trimmed V and J ends, which lost 10 bases and 4 bases, there was a span of 10 bases. The CDR3 region is CATGGGYGYTF. CDR3 coding DNA: TGTGCCACCGGAGGAGGCTATGGCTACACCTTC.

The chain recombines TRBV4-1 with TRBJ1-2, with 9 bases that match TRBD1. In germline, CDR1 is MGHRA, CDR2 YSYEKL. V was clipped by 4 bases and J by 4 bases; unmatched bases: 4. The CDR3 spans 14 residues. The CDR3 spells CASSLEQGAYGYTF. Here the CDR3 DNA reads TGCGCCAGCAGCCTTGAACAGGGGGCCTATGGCTACACCTTC.

This chain links TRBV19 with TRBJ1-2, with 9 bases identical to TRBD1. Per the germline V gene, CDR1 is LNHDA and CDR2 is SQIVND (reference sequence). The CDR3 spans 15 residues. With 5 bases clipped from V and 4 bases from J, the junction kept 8 bases outside the gene matches. CDR3 DNA: TGTGCCAGTAGTCTCCGGGACAGGGTGATCTATGGCTACACCTTC. This codes for CASSLRDRVIYGYTF. The whole variable domain, filled in from reference TRBV19 and TRBJ1-2, reads DGGITQSPKYLFRKEGQNVTLSCEQNLNHDAMYWYRQDPGQGLRLIYYSQIVNDFQKGDIAEGYSVSREKKESFPLTVTSAQKNPTAFYLCASSLRDRVIYGYTFGSGTRLTVV.

The chain carries TRBV2 and TRBJ1-6; D is possibly TRBD1 (5 bases). There are 19 residues in the CDR3. The V and J ends lost 0 bases and 4 bases respectively, with 19 bases between them. Germline CDR1 is SNHLY and CDR2 is FYNNEI. The CDR3 DNA follows: TGTGCCAGCAGTGAAGCGCGGGGCAACAGCAGACTTTATAATTCACCCCTCCACTTT. Translated, it gives CASSEARGNSRLYNSPLHF.

This sequence joins TRBV4-3 and TRBJ1-6; possible D gene TRBD1, 5 bases. Germline V lookup: CDR1 LGHNA, CDR2 YSLEER. V lost 6 bases and J lost 8, with 23 bases in between. This CDR3 comprises 17 residues. In DNA, the CDR3 is TGCGCCAGCAGTCAAAGGGGAAGGCCGACTCCCTATTCACCCCTCCACTTT. It yields the protein CASSQRGRPTPYSPLHF.

For the CDR3, the DNA is TGTGCCAGCAGTCTTCGACAGGGGGCTTATGGCTACACCTTC. This translates into CASSLRQGAYGYTF. The chain links TRBV6-5 to TRBJ1-2; 10 bases fit TRBD1. The germline CDR1 and CDR2 sequences are MNHEY and SVGAGI. Germline trimming cut 5 bases from V and 5 bases from J; bases unmatched to any gene: 5. This CDR3 has 14 residues.

V is TRBV5-4 and J is TRBJ1-1; the D gene is possibly TRBD1 (6 bases). Trimming left V 4 bases short and J 7 bases short, with 17 bases between. The CDR3 contains 14 residues. Germline V lookup: CDR1 SGHNT, CDR2 YYREEE (reference sequence). CDR3 in amino acids: CASSRLRGMVEAFF. In nucleotides, the CDR3 is TGTGCCAGCAGCCGATTAAGGGGGATGGTTGAAGCTTTCTTT.

The gene calls are TRBV7-9 and TRBJ1-2, with a tentative D call TRBD1 (5 bases). Trimming cost V 4 bases and J 7 bases, with 16 bases left between them. The length of the CDR3 is 14 residues. CDR1 is SEHNR, CDR2 FQNEAQ, per germline (reference sequence). CDR3 residues: CASSSGEGIPGYTF. The CDR3 nucleotides read TGTGCCAGCAGCTCGGGGGAGGGAATACCTGGCTACACCTTC.

V and J are TRBV11-3 and TRBJ2-5, with D unresolved. Germline-derived CDR1 and CDR2 are SGHNT and YENEEA. V was shortened by 5 bases and J by 3 bases, with 10 bases between the two germline ends. The CDR3 covers 13 residues. CDR3 region: CASSPRREETQYF. CDR3 DNA: TGTGCCAGCAGCCCACGACGGGAAGAGACCCAGTACTTC.

The chain joins TRBV4-1 to TRBJ1-6; 7 bases match TRBD1. This CDR3 spans 13 amino acids. Trimming cost V 3 bases and J 7 bases; bases outside gene matches: 0. CDR1 MGHRA and CDR2 YSYEKL come from the germline V gene. CDR3: CASSQTGNSPLHF. DNA for the CDR3: TGCGCCAGCAGCCAGACAGGGAATTCACCCCTCCACTTT.

J is TRBJ2-5 and V is TRBV11-2; 8 bases match TRBD1. Trimming at V came to 5 bases and at J to 2 bases, leaving 4 bases not matched to a gene. The CDR3 sequence is 14 residues long. CDR1 and CDR2 from the germline V gene are SGHAT and FQNNGV. The CDR3 sequence: CASSLDRVQETQYF. The CDR3 coding sequence is TGTGCCAGCAGCCTGGACAGGGTTCAAGAGACCCAGTACTTC.